The next 25 T cell receptor beta chains were all read from a single sample in a study of blood T cell repertoires in COVID-19. Assay: immunoSEQ multiplex PCR; the TCRdb copy retains only in-frame clones and omits some. The table lists roughly 220,000 clones, roughly nine tenths of them singletons. Sequenced input: PBMCs or T cells enriched from blood (not recorded which). The receptors were sampled from a woman aged 25 to 39 who had recovered from COVID-19.

The V call is TRBV7-2, the J call TRBJ1-2; tentatively, D is TRBD1 (6 bases). Looked up from germline, CDR1 is SGHTA and CDR2 is FQGNSA. Deletions cut 5 bases from V and 2 bases from J, with 18 bases between. The CDR3 runs 16 residues. This CDR3 reads CASSPALYTGNYGYTF. Here the CDR3 DNA reads TGTGCCAGCAGCCCGGCGCTATATACAGGGAACTATGGCTACACCTTC.

V is TRBV6-5 and J is TRBJ1-4; D may be TRBD1 (6 bases). V shed 7 bases and J shed 5 bases, with 8 bases lying between them. The CDR3 has 12 residues. Germline CDR1 and CDR2: MNHEY and SVGAGI. CDR3 sequence (DNA): TGTGCCAGCAAAAGGGGGAATGAAAAACTGTTTTTT. Its translation is CASKRGNEKLFF.

The chain couples TRBV6-2 or TRBV6-3 to TRBJ2-6; TRBD1 aligns across 7 bases. The CDR3 contains 17 residues. From germline, CDR1 is MNHEY and CDR2 SVGEGT. Trimming at V came to 4 bases and at J to 0 bases, leaving 6 bases not matched to a gene. The CDR3 here is CASSLQGWGSGANVLTF. The CDR3 DNA follows: TGTGCCAGCAGTTTACAGGGGTGGGGCTCTGGGGCCAACGTCCTGACTTTC.

The chain couples TRBV3-1 (or the pseudogene TRBV3-2) to TRBJ2-7; TRBD1 matches 9 bases. The germline gives CDR1 LGHDT, CDR2 YNNKEL (reference sequence). This CDR3 comprises 15 residues. V shed 4 bases and J 5 bases; nucleotides not matched to a gene: 9. DNA of the CDR3: TGTGCCAGCAGCCCCCCGGGACAGGGTTCTGACGAGCAGTACTTC. This gives the protein CASSPPGQGSDEQYF.

This rearrangement joins TRBV7-2 to TRBJ2-2, with D tentatively TRBD1 (5 bases). Germline-derived CDR1 and CDR2 are SGHTA and FQGNSA. The length of the CDR3 is 16 residues. V lost 1 base, J lost 0 bases, and 9 bases lay in between. As DNA, the CDR3 is TGTGCCAGCAGCTTAGAGGACAACCCGAACACCGGGGAGCTGTTTTTT. It specifies CASSLEDNPNTGELFF.

The V and J genes are TRBV6-5 and TRBJ1-2, with 7 bases lining up with TRBD1. The germline gives CDR1 MNHEY, CDR2 SVGAGI. The CDR3 covers 14 residues. With 7 bases clipped from V and 7 bases from J, the junction kept 12 bases outside the gene matches. For the CDR3, the DNA is TGTGCCAGCACCTTTCTTCTTACAGGGGCTGGCTACACCTTC. It translates to CASTFLLTGAGYTF.

This chain joins TRBV10-3 and TRBJ2-1; D possibly corresponds to TRBD1 (6 bases). V lost 8 bases and J 9 bases, leaving 17 bases between the germline ends. The CDR3 consists of 13 residues. Germline V gene lookup returns CDR1 ENHRY and CDR2 SYGVKD. CDR3 sequence: CAISEGVSGEQFF. In DNA, the CDR3 is TGTGCCATCTCCGAGGGGGTCAGCGGTGAGCAGTTCTTC.

V gene TRBV7-2 combines with J gene TRBJ2-5; a weak D match, TRBD2 (7 bases). CDR1 is SGHTA, CDR2 FQGNSA, per germline. This CDR3 spans 15 amino acids. V was clipped by 5 bases and J by 4 bases, with 17 bases between them. The CDR3 protein is CASSAVAGASETQYF. CDR3 sequence (DNA): TGTGCCAGCAGCGCGGTTGCGGGGGCTTCAGAGACCCAGTACTTC.

DNA of the CDR3: TGTGCCAGCAGGAAGACTACCACAGATACGCAGTATTTT. This translates into CASRKTTTDTQYF. The chain carries TRBV12-3 or TRBV12-4 and TRBJ2-3; possibly TRBD2 for D (5 bases). The CDR3 is 13 residues long. V was cut by 6 bases and J by 2 bases, with 9 bases left in between.

This clone appeared a single time. The chain recombines TRBV7-2 with TRBJ2-1; TRBD2 matches at 12 bases. The germline gives CDR1 SGHTA, CDR2 FQGNSA. There are 14 residues in the CDR3. The V and J ends lost 7 bases and 5 bases, in that order; junction bases with no gene match: 3. The CDR3 region is CASNLAGGHNEQFF. Here the CDR3 DNA reads TGTGCCAGCAACCTAGCGGGGGGGCACAATGAGCAGTTCTTC.

The genes are TRBV5-1 and TRBJ2-3, with 8 bases fitting TRBD2. V dropped 4 bases and J dropped 1; count of bases not matched to a gene: 8. This CDR3 has 16 amino acids. CDR1 and CDR2 (germline): SGHRS, YFSETQ. The CDR3 DNA is TGCGCCAGCAGCCGGGTGGTTAGCGGGGGCACAGATACGCAGTATTTT. This gives the protein CASSRVVSGGTDTQYF.

This sequence joins TRBV19 and TRBJ1-2; no definite D call. Germline assignment: CDR1 LNHDA and CDR2 SQIVND (reference sequence). The germline V and J ends were trimmed by 1 base and 6 bases, with 6 bases remaining between them. CDR3 length: 12 amino acids. The CDR3 is CASSIVGNGYTF. DNA for the CDR3: TGTGCCAGTAGTATAGTCGGTAATGGCTACACCTTC.

This chain uses TRBV6-5 with TRBJ2-2; D perhaps matches TRBD2 (6 bases). Germline V CDR1 and CDR2: MNHEY, SVGAGI. The ends were cut back, 8 bases at V and 5 bases at J, with 6 bases in the middle. The CDR3 loop spans 11 amino acids. The CDR3 loop is CASGRTGELFF. CDR3 bases: TGTGCCAGCGGGAGGACCGGGGAGCTGTTTTTT.

Comments on this clone: Other DNA sequences within the sample encode an identical CDR3. The V gene is TRBV6-5, the J gene TRBJ2-7; the D gene is possibly TRBD2 (6 bases). CDR1 is MNHEY, CDR2 SVGAGI, per germline. Trimming stripped 2 bases from V and 1 base from J, with 6 bases between. This CDR3 has 13 residues. CDR3 in DNA: TGTGCCAGCAGTTACCGGGGGTCCTACGAGCAGTACTTC. Its translation is CASSYRGSYEQYF.

This chain joins TRBV4-3 and TRBJ2-6; 9 bases align to TRBD1. This CDR3 spans 16 amino acids. Per the germline V gene, CDR1 is LGHNA and CDR2 is YSLEER. The V segment lost 3 bases and the J segment 2 bases; nucleotides outside the gene matches: 2. In DNA form, the CDR3 reads TGCGCCAGCAGCCAGGGACAGGGCGCTGGGGCCAACGTCCTGACTTTC. This translates into CASSQGQGAGANVLTF.

The J gene is TRBJ2-1, the V gene TRBV10-2; 10 bases fit TRBD2. Germline values: CDR1 WSHSY, CDR2 SAAADI. The CDR3 sequence is 16 residues long. Unmatched junction bases numbered 4, after V lost 5 bases and J lost 0 bases. CDR3 sequence: CASSYSGGSSYNEQFF. The CDR3 nucleotides are TGCGCCAGCAGTTATAGCGGGGGGAGCTCCTACAATGAGCAGTTCTTC.

A remark on this clone: The junction does not match germline at one end; this may be a read error. This chain connects TRBV7-2 to TRBJ1-1; D is ambiguous. CDR3 length equals 13 residues. CDR1 and CDR2 (germline): SGHTA, FQGNSA. The CDR3 region is CASSLARRAEAFF. The DNA of the CDR3 is TGTGCCAGCAGCCTAGCAAGGAGGGCTGAAGCTTTCTTT.

This clone was detected only a few times. Other DNA sequences of this sample code for an identical CDR3. The V call is TRBV7-2, the J call TRBJ1-6, with a tentative D call TRBD1 (5 bases). The CDR3 runs to 15 residues. Germline V gene sequence: CDR1 SGHTA, CDR2 FQGNSA. V lost 1 base and J 9 bases, leaving 13 bases between the germline ends. The CDR3 spells CASSLEVQGGSPLHF. The CDR3 region has the DNA TGTGCCAGCAGCTTAGAGGTTCAGGGCGGTTCACCCCTCCACTTT.

The chain joins TRBV4-1 to TRBJ2-2; 8 bases fit TRBD2. The CDR3 consists of 17 residues. CDR1 is MGHRA, CDR2 YSYEKL, per germline. The junction had 7 bases not matched to a gene; V was cut back by 3 bases and J by 1 base. The CDR3 protein is CASSHASGGRNTGELFF. CDR3 sequence (DNA): TGCGCCAGCAGCCACGCCAGCGGGGGCCGGAACACCGGGGAGCTGTTTTTT.

The V and J genes are TRBV4-3 and TRBJ1-5; maybe TRBD1 (5 bases). The germline CDR1 and CDR2 sequences are LGHNA and YSLEER. V lost 1 base to trimming and J lost 3 bases, with 7 bases between them. This CDR3 is built from 14 residues. The CDR3 protein is CASSQGTYNQPQHF. CDR3 coding DNA: TGCGCCAGCAGCCAAGGGACATACAATCAGCCCCAGCATTTT.

The DNA of the CDR3 is TGCGCCAGCAATACCCGGGACAGGGTGATAGACGAGCAGTACTTC. Translation gives CASNTRDRVIDEQYF. The gene calls are TRBV10-1 and TRBJ2-7; 9 bases are shared with TRBD1. CDR1 and CDR2 from the germline V gene are WNHNN and SYGVQD (reference sequence). The CDR3 is made up of 15 amino acids. J gave up 5 bases and V 7 bases, and 12 bases lay outside the gene matches.

The chain recombines TRBV2 with TRBJ1-2; 9 positions agree with TRBD1. Looked up from germline, CDR1 is SNHLY and CDR2 is FYNNEI. The CDR3 loop spans 15 amino acids. V was clipped by 6 bases and J by 4 bases; unmatched bases: 9. CDR3 sequence: CASRDTGGAPYGYTF. The CDR3 bases are TGTGCCAGCAGGGATACAGGGGGCGCTCCCTATGGCTACACCTTC.

The chain uses TRBV29-1 and TRBJ2-3; D is possibly TRBD2 (5 bases). Germline CDR1 SQVTM, CDR2 ANQGSEA. V lost 7 bases to trimming and J lost 2 bases, with 19 bases between them. The CDR3 spans 15 residues. CDR3 amino acids: CSETNTGSPTDTQYF. The CDR3 nucleotides read TGCAGCGAAACCAACACGGGGTCTCCCACAGATACGCAGTATTTT.

The chain is built from TRBV7-8 and TRBJ2-6, with D unclear. The CDR3 consists of 16 residues. V shed 2 bases and J shed 2 bases, with 10 bases lying between them. Looked up from germline, CDR1 is SGHVS and CDR2 is FQNEAQ. The CDR3 region is CASSLSRLPGANVLTF. In nucleotides, the CDR3 is TGTGCCAGCAGCTTAAGTCGACTCCCTGGGGCCAACGTCCTGACTTTC.

V gene TRBV7-8 combines with J gene TRBJ1-1; D unresolved. V was trimmed by 5 bases and J by 3 bases, leaving 10 bases between them. Germline V gives CDR1 SGHVS, CDR2 FQNEAQ. This CDR3 spans 13 amino acids. CDR3 nucleotides: TGTGCCAGCAGCCGCTCCGCGGACACTGAAGCTTTCTTT. Residues: CASSRSADTEAFF.